The 26 T cell receptor beta chains listed next were all sequenced from one sample in a study of cytomegalovirus exposure and HLA in healthy donors. Profiled with immunoSEQ multiplex PCR; TCRdb holds only in-frame clones, not every one. This sample has roughly 65,000 clones, with about 92% found just once. Material for sequencing was PBMCs. All receptors derive from a man between 18 and 35 years old in good health and CMV-seropositive.

The chain uses TRBV28 and TRBJ2-7; TRBD2 might be the D (6 bases). Trimming removed 5 bases from V and 2 bases from J, with 13 bases in between. In germline, CDR1 is MDHEN, CDR2 SYDVKM. The CDR3 consists of 14 residues. CDR3 amino acids: CASSPGRETYEQYF. The CDR3 DNA is TGTGCCAGCAGTCCCGGACGGGAGACCTACGAGCAGTACTTC.

V gene TRBV9 combines with J gene TRBJ1-1; 7 bases align to TRBD1. The CDR3 covers 16 residues. Per germline, CDR1 SGDLS and CDR2 YYNGEE. After removal of 3 bases from V and 0 bases from J, the junction contained 8 bases not matched to a gene. The CDR3 reads CASSARDSLMNTEAFF. Written as DNA, the CDR3 is TGTGCCAGCAGCGCCAGGGACAGCCTCATGAACACTGAAGCTTTCTTT.

V gene TRBV7-9 combines with J gene TRBJ2-6; TRBD1 is a possible D gene (6 bases). The CDR3 has 19 amino acids. Germline loops: CDR1 SEHNR, CDR2 FQNEAQ (reference sequence). V was pared by 4 bases and J by 1 base, with 20 bases between. The CDR3 DNA reads as TGTGCCAGCAGCTGGGAAATAACAGGGTCCTCGTCTGGGGCCAACGTCCTGACTTTC. The encoded protein is CASSWEITGSSSGANVLTF.

The rearrangement joins TRBV9 to TRBJ2-5; D possibly corresponds to TRBD2 (5 bases). Germline CDR1 SGDLS, CDR2 YYNGEE. Trimming pared 1 base from V and 5 bases from J, leaving 12 bases between. This CDR3 is 14 amino acids long. CDR3 sequence reads: CASSVRTSGETQYF. The CDR3 DNA sequence: TGTGCCAGCAGCGTACGGACCTCGGGGGAGACCCAGTACTTC.

V usage is TRBV6-5 and J usage is TRBJ1-1; 7 bases are a match to TRBD1. The germline gives CDR1 MNHEY, CDR2 SVGAGI. CDR3 length: 15 residues. The V and J ends lost 4 bases and 1 base, in that order; junction bases with no gene match: 6. CDR3 loop: CASSSISGGNTEAFF. The CDR3 DNA is TGTGCCAGCAGTTCGATTTCAGGGGGGAACACTGAAGCTTTCTTT.

This clone is a singleton in its sample. The rearrangement joins TRBV4-1 to TRBJ1-2; D gene ambiguous. Germline V gives CDR1 MGHRA, CDR2 YSYEKL. V lost 1 base, J lost 4 bases, and 19 bases lay in between. This CDR3 has 17 residues. The CDR3 sequence is CASSQGSIGNFGYGYTF. The CDR3 coding sequence is TGCGCCAGCAGCCAAGGTTCTATCGGGAATTTCGGCTATGGCTACACCTTC.

The J gene is TRBJ2-7, the V gene TRBV5-6, with 10 bases identical to TRBD1. Germline V gene lookup returns CDR1 SGHDT and CDR2 YYEEEE. The CDR3 runs 14 residues. Trimming at V came to 3 bases and at J to 3 bases, leaving 3 bases not matched to a gene. Here the CDR3 DNA reads TGTGCCAGCAGCTCTGACAGGGGGCTCTACGAGCAGTACTTC. This codes for CASSSDRGLYEQYF. The complete variable domain, with remaining parts taken from reference TRBV5-6 and TRBJ2-7, reads DAGVTQSPTHLIKTRGQQVTLRCSPKSGHDTVSWYQQALGQGPQFIFQYYEEEERQRGNFPDRFSGHQFPNYSSELNVNALLLGDSALYLCASSSDRGLYEQYFGPGTRLTVT.

This clone was detected once. The chain couples TRBV6-1 to TRBJ2-1, with 10 bases identical to TRBD2. V dropped 5 bases and J dropped 5; count of bases not matched to a gene: 6. The CDR3 runs 15 residues. Germline V gene lookup returns CDR1 MNHNS and CDR2 SASEGT. The CDR3: CASSRTSGANNEQFF. CDR3 nucleotides: TGTGCCAGCAGTCGGACTAGCGGAGCGAACAATGAGCAGTTCTTC.

CDR3 sequence (DNA): TGTGCCAGCAGCTTAGAGACTAACCAAGAGACCCAGTACTTC. Its translation: CASSLETNQETQYF. The chain has TRBV11-2 and TRBJ2-5; possibly TRBD2 for D (5 bases). This CDR3 comprises 14 residues. The germline V gene encodes CDR1 SGHAT and CDR2 FQNNGV. V was cut by 0 bases and J by 0 bases, with 5 bases left in between.

The J gene is TRBJ2-2, the V gene TRBV29-1; D is perhaps TRBD1 (5 bases). The ends were cut back, 4 bases at V and 3 bases at J, with 6 bases in the middle. Per the germline V gene, CDR1 is SQVTM and CDR2 is ANQGSEA. This CDR3 comprises 12 residues. CDR3 DNA: TGCAGCGTTGGCAGGGACACCGGGGAGCTGTTTTTT. It yields the protein CSVGRDTGELFF.

The rearrangement joins TRBV6-5 to TRBJ2-1; 15 bases are shared with TRBD2. Losses at the gene ends were 3 bases for V and 10 bases for J; bases not matched to a gene: 7. This CDR3 is 16 amino acids long. Germline V gives CDR1 MNHEY, CDR2 SVGAGI. The CDR3 loop reads CASSYRTSGRAPEQFF. In DNA, the CDR3 is TGTGCCAGCAGTTATCGGACTAGCGGGAGGGCCCCCGAGCAGTTCTTC.

This clone was picked up many times. V is TRBV6-4 and J is TRBJ2-2; the match to TRBD2 covers 9 bases. Germline-derived CDR1 and CDR2 are MRHNA and SNTAGT. Trimming cost V 0 bases and J 4 bases; bases outside gene matches: 3. This CDR3 comprises 16 residues. The CDR3 spells CASSDSGGRATGELFF. Written as DNA, the CDR3 is TGTGCCAGCAGTGACTCTGGCGGGAGGGCCACCGGGGAGCTGTTTTTT.

The genes are TRBV7-3 and TRBJ2-2; a weak D match, TRBD1 (6 bases). V shed 5 bases and J shed 7 bases, with 11 bases lying between them. CDR1 and CDR2 from the germline V gene are SGHTA and FQGTGA. This CDR3 has 13 residues. CDR3 DNA sequence: TGTGCCAGCAGCAAAAACAGGGTCGGGGAGCTGTTTTTT. Amino acids: CASSKNRVGELFF.

The V call is TRBV5-5, the J call TRBJ2-7, with 7 nucleotides matching TRBD2. The CDR3 extends over 15 amino acids. Germline CDR1 SGHKS, CDR2 YYEKEE (reference sequence). The junction had 12 bases not matched to a gene; V was cut back by 3 bases and J by 6 bases. The CDR3 here is CASSSMGGGPLEQYF. CDR3 coding DNA: TGTGCCAGCAGCTCCATGGGGGGAGGGCCGCTCGAGCAGTACTTC.

The genes are TRBV6-1 and TRBJ2-1; D may be TRBD2 (6 bases). The CDR3 spans 15 residues. V shed 4 bases and J shed 5 bases, with 15 bases lying between them. Germline CDR1 and CDR2: MNHNS and SASEGT. This CDR3 is CASSVGGRPNNEQFF. The CDR3 DNA is TGTGCCAGCAGTGTCGGGGGTCGCCCCAACAATGAGCAGTTCTTC.

V usage is TRBV29-1 and J usage is TRBJ2-7; possible D gene TRBD2, 7 bases. V was trimmed by 5 bases and J by 6 bases, leaving 23 bases between them. Looked up from germline, CDR1 is SQVTM and CDR2 is ANQGSEA. The CDR3 runs 15 residues. The CDR3 protein is CSVRGREQKWGEQYF. In DNA form, the CDR3 reads TGCAGCGTTCGGGGGCGGGAGCAGAAATGGGGCGAGCAGTACTTC.

This rearrangement joins TRBV28 to TRBJ1-1; 7 bases fit TRBD1. The CDR3 totals 16 residues. CDR1 and CDR2 (germline): MDHEN, SYDVKM. V was clipped by 5 bases and J by 3 bases; unmatched bases: 12. The CDR3 DNA reads TGTGCCAGCAGTATAGGGGGCTCGGGGAGGCACACTGAAGCTTTCTTT. Translated: CASSIGGSGRHTEAFF.

V usage is TRBV10-2 and J usage is TRBJ2-3; 9 bases are a match to TRBD2. V shed 3 bases and J 4 bases; nucleotides not matched to a gene: 8. Germline CDR1 WSHSY, CDR2 SAAADI. The CDR3 sequence is 16 residues long. The CDR3 DNA reads TGCGCCAGCAGTGATTGGGCGGGAGGGTCCCCAGATACGCAGTATTTT. Amino acids: CASSDWAGGSPDTQYF.

This clone was counted a single time. The CDR3 here is CASSSGGTGALQETQYF. The CDR3 DNA reads as TGCGCCAGCAGCTCTGGCGGGACAGGGGCACTCCAAGAGACCCAGTACTTC. The genes are TRBV5-1 and TRBJ2-5; 10 nucleotides match TRBD1. The CDR3 extends over 17 amino acids. CDR1 and CDR2 (germline): SGHRS, YFSETQ. Losses at the gene ends were 3 bases for V and 1 base for J; bases not matched to a gene: 9.

V and J are TRBV19 and TRBJ1-1; 7 bases are a match to TRBD1. The germline V gene encodes CDR1 LNHDA and CDR2 SQIVND (reference sequence). The ends lost 5 bases at V and 5 bases at J; junction bases unmatched: 8. This CDR3 comprises 14 residues. This chain's CDR3 is CASSQTGVGTEAFF. The CDR3 DNA follows: TGTGCCAGTAGTCAAACAGGGGTGGGGACTGAAGCTTTCTTT.

The chain recombines TRBV5-6 with TRBJ2-2, with 8 nucleotides matching TRBD2. This CDR3 comprises 15 residues. CDR1 and CDR2 from the germline V gene are SGHDT and YYEEEE. With V trimmed by 0 bases and J by 6 bases, 4 bases remained unmatched. The CDR3 protein is CASSLGLAGSGELFF. The CDR3 DNA is TGTGCCAGCAGCTTGGGTTTAGCGGGATCCGGGGAGCTGTTTTTT.

V is TRBV7-9 and J is TRBJ1-4; no definite D call. Germline V CDR1 and CDR2: SEHNR, FQNEAQ (reference sequence). Deletions cut 4 bases from V and 8 bases from J, with 8 bases between. CDR3 size: 12 residues. CDR3 in amino acids: CASSYLAEKLFF. CDR3 in DNA: TGTGCCAGCAGCTACCTAGCGGAAAAACTGTTTTTT.

The chain links TRBV2 to TRBJ1-2; possibly TRBD1 for D (6 bases). V was cut by 4 bases and J by 3 bases, with 9 bases left in between. Germline loops: CDR1 SNHLY, CDR2 FYNNEI. The CDR3 spans 13 residues. The DNA for the CDR3 is TGTGCCAGCAGTGGACAGGTTTACTATGGCTACACCTTC. Translation: CASSGQVYYGYTF.

V is TRBV19 and J is TRBJ2-4; 10 bases fit TRBD2. The CDR3 is 15 amino acids. Germline V gene lookup returns CDR1 LNHDA and CDR2 SQIVND (reference sequence). J was trimmed by 4 bases and V by 5 bases; bases with no gene match: 5. CDR3 DNA sequence: TGTGCCAGTAGTGCTTTACTAGCGGGAAAAAACATTCAGTACTTC. Translation: CASSALLAGKNIQYF.

The genes are TRBV12-5 and TRBJ2-1; TRBD2 matches 7 bases. This CDR3 spans 15 amino acids. From germline, CDR1 is LGHNT and CDR2 FRNRAP. With V trimmed by 6 bases and J by 2 bases, 7 bases remained unmatched. CDR3 in amino acids: CASGRGGGTYNEQFF. The CDR3 region has the DNA TGTGCTAGTGGCCGTGGGGGAGGGACCTACAATGAGCAGTTCTTC.

The J gene is TRBJ1-2, the V gene TRBV7-9; D perhaps matches TRBD1 (5 bases). The CDR3 runs 17 residues. With 2 bases removed from V and 1 base from J, the gap between germline ends came to 17 bases. The V gene's germline CDR1 is SEHNR and CDR2 FQNEAQ (reference sequence). The CDR3 DNA follows: TGTGCCAGCAGCTTATCCCGCCCTTTAGGGGTTAACTATGGCTACACCTTC. Encoded protein: CASSLSRPLGVNYGYTF.